The 26 T cell receptor beta chains below were found in one sample sequenced in a study of shared clonotypes between healthy human individuals. Profiled with immunoSEQ multiplex PCR; TCRdb holds only in-frame clones, not every one. The sample lists about 2.4 million clones; 90% to 95% were seen once. What was sequenced was naive CD4+ T cells from PBMCs. Subset noted: CD45RA+ positively selected. The source is a man younger than 35 in good health. Some clones in this sample may be carry-over from other donors' samples.

This chain links TRBV11-2 with TRBJ1-3; D remains ambiguous. Germline CDR1 and CDR2: SGHAT and FQNNGV. This CDR3 has 14 residues. The V end lost 4 bases, the J end lost 4 bases, and 11 bases lay between the germline ends. In nucleotides, the CDR3 is TGTGCCAGCAGCTCTCCCAGTCTCGGAAACACCATATATTTT. Translating gives CASSSPSLGNTIYF.

The chain links TRBV5-8 to TRBJ1-5; 7 bases are a match to TRBD1. Germline CDR1 SGHTS, CDR2 YDEGEE. The junction had 6 bases not matched to a gene; V was cut back by 4 bases and J by 5 bases. This CDR3 contains 14 residues. The CDR3 loop reads CASSLQGRYQPQHF. In DNA, the CDR3 is TGTGCCAGCAGCCTACAGGGGAGGTATCAGCCCCAGCATTTT.

The rearrangement uses TRBV28 and TRBJ1-4; perhaps TRBD1 as D (6 bases). The germline V gene encodes CDR1 MDHEN and CDR2 SYDVKM. The CDR3 length is 18 residues. V was clipped by 6 bases and J by 6 bases, with 26 bases between them. Here the CDR3 reads CASSKPAPGQYLHEKLFF. Written as DNA, the CDR3 is TGTGCCAGCAGCAAACCCGCCCCCGGACAGTACCTTCATGAAAAACTGTTTTTT. The full variable domain, completed using reference TRBV28 and TRBJ1-4, is DVKVTQSSRYLVKRTGEKVFLECVQDMDHENMFWYRQDPGLGLRLIYFSYDVKMKEKGDIPEGYSVSREKKERFSLILESASTNQTSMYLCASSKPAPGQYLHEKLFFGSGTQLSVL.

V gene TRBV5-4 combines with J gene TRBJ1-4; D not certain. The V end lost 0 bases, the J end lost 8 bases, and 11 bases lay between the germline ends. The CDR3 covers 14 residues. The germline CDR1 and CDR2 sequences are SGHNT and YYREEE (reference sequence). CDR3 protein: CASSLGVSEEKLFF. The CDR3 DNA sequence: TGTGCCAGCAGCTTGGGGGTCAGCGAGGAAAAACTGTTTTTT.

V is TRBV5-1 and J is TRBJ2-1, with 9 nucleotides matching TRBD2. The germline V gene has CDR1 SGHRS and CDR2 YFSETQ. J gave up 1 base and V 5 bases, and 7 bases lay outside the gene matches. The CDR3 runs 16 residues. The CDR3 protein is CASSFRAGGSYNEQFF. CDR3 nucleotide sequence: TGCGCCAGCAGTTTCCGAGCGGGAGGTTCCTACAATGAGCAGTTCTTC.

The CDR3 bases are TGTGCCATCAGTACGGGCAGCACCCAAGAGACCCAGTACTTC. Its protein product is CAISTGSTQETQYF. The chain combines TRBV10-3 with TRBJ2-5; unclear D gene. The CDR3 is 14 residues long. Germline V gene lookup returns CDR1 ENHRY and CDR2 SYGVKD. Trimming stripped 5 bases from V and 1 base from J, with 11 bases between.

As regards this clone: This CDR3 is also generated by other DNA sequences in the sample. The chain has TRBV5-1 and TRBJ2-3; the match to TRBD2 covers 9 bases. This CDR3 is built from 16 residues. CDR1 is SGHRS and CDR2 is YFSETQ in the germline V gene. Trimming took 0 bases from V and 4 from J; bases not matched to a gene: 6. The CDR3 loop reads CASSLAALAGSDTQYF. The CDR3 DNA is TGCGCCAGCAGCTTGGCCGCCCTAGCGGGATCAGATACGCAGTATTTT.

The chain employs TRBV2 and TRBJ2-5, with 9 bases identical to TRBD2. V was pared by 3 bases and J by 4 bases, with 6 bases of the junction left unmatched. Germline loops: CDR1 SNHLY, CDR2 FYNNEI. The length of the CDR3 is 15 residues. The CDR3 DNA reads TGTGCCAGCAGTGAGATTAGCGGGAGTCTAGAGACCCAGTACTTC. This translates into CASSEISGSLETQYF.

This chain joins TRBV18 and TRBJ2-2, with D uncertain. Germline V gene sequence: CDR1 KGHSH, CDR2 LQKENI. The length of the CDR3 is 15 residues. Trimming cost V 2 bases and J 0 bases, with 7 bases left between them. CDR3 region: CASSPRIANTGELFF. The CDR3 DNA reads as TGTGCCAGCTCACCAAGAATCGCGAACACCGGGGAGCTGTTTTTT.

This CDR3 is CASSLGLGTLSGNTIYF. DNA of the CDR3: TGCGCCAGCAGCTTGGGGCTCGGGACGTTGTCTGGAAACACCATATATTTT. The chain employs TRBV5-1 and TRBJ1-3; D may be TRBD1 (5 bases). Trimming shortened V by 0 bases and J by 1 base, and 14 bases separated the two germline ends. CDR1 and CDR2 (germline): SGHRS, YFSETQ. The CDR3 has 17 residues.

This clone showed up just once. The V gene is TRBV6-1, the J gene TRBJ1-1; D ambiguous. The CDR3 sequence is 13 residues long. CDR1 is MNHNS, CDR2 SASEGT, per germline. The V gene lost 8 bases and the J gene lost 1 base, with 11 bases spanning the gap. CDR3 in amino acids: CASGAHKNTEAFF. CDR3 coding DNA: TGTGCCAGCGGCGCCCATAAGAACACTGAAGCTTTCTTT.

The rearrangement uses TRBV6-4 and TRBJ2-1; TRBD2 matches at 8 bases. The CDR3 sequence is 15 residues long. The trim removed 5 bases at V and 2 bases at J, leaving 5 bases unmatched. Per germline, CDR1 MRHNA and CDR2 SNTAGT. As DNA, the CDR3 is TGTGCCAGCAGTCCCCTAGCGGGCACCTACAATGAGCAGTTCTTC. This encodes CASSPLAGTYNEQFF.

As to this clone: Other DNA sequences from this sample encode an identical CDR3 as well. The chain carries TRBV18 and TRBJ1-1; no firm D call. V lost 2 bases, J lost 3 bases, and 7 bases lay in between. This CDR3 is 13 amino acids long. Germline V CDR1 and CDR2: KGHSH, LQKENI. The CDR3 here is CASSPGRDTEAFF. DNA of the CDR3: TGTGCCAGCTCACCAGGGAGGGACACTGAAGCTTTCTTT. The whole variable domain, filled in from reference TRBV18 and TRBJ1-1, reads NAGVMQNPRHLVRRRGQEARLRCSPMKGHSHVYWYRQLPEEGLKFMVYLQKENIIDESGMPKERFSAEFPKEGPSILRIQQVVRGDSAAYFCASSPGRDTEAFFGQGTRLTVV.

The chain recombines TRBV7-2 with TRBJ2-1; 9 positions match TRBD1. V shed 5 bases and J 8 bases; nucleotides not matched to a gene: 7. The length of the CDR3 is 14 residues. Germline V CDR1 and CDR2: SGHTA, FQGNSA. The CDR3 nucleotides are TGTGCCAGCAGCCGGGACAGGGTGGACGATGAGCAGTTCTTC. This translates into CASSRDRVDDEQFF.

Here the CDR3 DNA reads TGTGCCCATTCGACTAGCGGGAGCGGAGAGACCCAGTACTTC. As protein: CAHSTSGSGETQYF. The V gene is TRBV30, the J gene TRBJ2-5; 12 bases map to TRBD2. The germline gives CDR1 GTSNPN, CDR2 SVGIG (reference sequence). The CDR3 contains 14 residues. The J segment lost 4 bases and the V segment lost 8 bases, leaving 8 bases of the junction unmatched.

The chain carries TRBV6-1 and TRBJ1-6; D is uncertain. The CDR3 runs to 14 residues. The V end was cut by 6 bases, the J end by 6 bases, with 12 bases between. Germline assignment: CDR1 MNHNS and CDR2 SASEGT. The CDR3 loop reads CASSDLLGNSPLHF. The CDR3 nucleotides read TGTGCCAGCAGCGACCTGCTGGGTAATTCACCCCTCCACTTT.

This chain links TRBV29-1 with TRBJ2-5; TRBD1 or TRBD2 may be the D gene (5 bases each). Germline V lookup: CDR1 SQVTM, CDR2 ANQGSEA. This CDR3 spans 11 amino acids. Here the CDR3 reads CSPGTTETQYF. DNA for the CDR3: TGCAGTCCCGGGACCACAGAGACCCAGTACTTC.

This clone has just one count. J is TRBJ1-5 and V is TRBV5-6; tentative D call: TRBD1 (6 bases). Germline CDR1 is SGHDT and CDR2 is YYEEEE. This CDR3 contains 15 residues. Trimming left V 2 bases short and J 4 bases short, with 13 bases between. Here the CDR3 reads CASSLWDNGNQPQHF. The CDR3 region has the DNA TGTGCCAGCAGCTTATGGGACAACGGGAATCAGCCCCAGCATTTT. Combining the CDR3 with reference TRBV5-6 and TRBJ1-5 gives the whole variable domain DAGVTQSPTHLIKTRGQQVTLRCSPKSGHDTVSWYQQALGQGPQFIFQYYEEEERQRGNFPDRFSGHQFPNYSSELNVNALLLGDSALYLCASSLWDNGNQPQHFGDGTRLSIL.

The rearrangement uses TRBV5-4 and TRBJ2-1; no reliable D call. The CDR3 is 14 amino acids. The V gene's germline CDR1 is SGHNT and CDR2 YYREEE (reference sequence). V was pared by 0 bases and J by 2 bases, with 6 bases between. The CDR3 here is CASSLAAAYNEQFF. CDR3 DNA sequence: TGTGCCAGCAGCTTGGCGGCGGCCTACAATGAGCAGTTCTTC.

This rearrangement joins TRBV29-1 to TRBJ2-3; D remains unclear. The CDR3 is 13 residues long. Trimming removed 4 bases from V and 6 bases from J, with 14 bases in between. The germline V gene encodes CDR1 SQVTM and CDR2 ANQGSEA. This CDR3 is CSVGPISVDTQYF. DNA for the CDR3: TGCAGCGTTGGCCCCATTTCGGTGGATACGCAGTATTTT.

This clone was picked up a small number of times. The chain's CDR3 is CASSQDVRGSYEQYF. For the CDR3, the DNA is TGTGCCAGCAGCCAAGATGTCAGGGGATCCTACGAGCAGTACTTC. The chain joins TRBV14 to TRBJ2-7; tentatively, D is TRBD1 (6 bases). V lost 0 bases, J lost 1 base, and 10 bases lay in between. CDR3 length: 15 amino acids. Germline loops: CDR1 SGHDN, CDR2 FVKESK. Supplemented by reference TRBV14 and TRBJ2-7, the full variable domain reads EAGVTQFPSHSVIEKGQTVTLRCDPISGHDNLYWYRRVMGKEIKFLLHFVKESKQDESGMPNNRFLAERTGGTYSTLKVQPAELEDSGVYFCASSQDVRGSYEQYFGPGTRLTVT.

A single count supports this clone. V gene TRBV14 combines with J gene TRBJ2-7; 7 positions agree with TRBD2. V lost 4 bases to trimming and J lost 5 bases; unmatched junction nucleotides: 8. The length of the CDR3 is 14 residues. Germline V gene sequence: CDR1 SGHDN, CDR2 FVKESK. The CDR3 nucleotides are TGTGCCAGCAGCCCCTGGGGGGGTGTGGACGAGCAGTACTTC. It specifies CASSPWGGVDEQYF.

The gene calls are TRBV6-6 and TRBJ2-1; 11 bases are a match to TRBD2. Per the germline V gene, CDR1 is MNHNY and CDR2 is SVGAGI (reference sequence). The CDR3 is made up of 14 amino acids. V lost 2 bases to trimming and J lost 9 bases; unmatched junction nucleotides: 3. Here the CDR3 DNA reads TGTGCCAGCAGTTACCCGACTAGCGGGACTGAGCAGTTCTTC. Its translation: CASSYPTSGTEQFF.

The CDR3 loop reads CASSPRTSGRVVNNEQYF. CDR3 in DNA: TGTGCCAGCAGTCCGAGGACTAGCGGGAGGGTAGTAAATAACGAGCAGTACTTC. The chain carries TRBV28 and TRBJ2-7; 15 bases map to TRBD2. Unmatched junction bases numbered 13, after V lost 5 bases and J lost 5 bases. This CDR3 is built from 18 residues. Germline V gene lookup returns CDR1 MDHEN and CDR2 SYDVKM.

This clone has just a few counts. The rearrangement links TRBV5-1 to TRBJ1-1; the D is unclear. V gave up 0 bases and J gave up 1 base, with 10 bases separating them. The CDR3 totals 15 residues. The germline V gene has CDR1 SGHRS and CDR2 YFSETQ. The DNA of the CDR3 is TGCGCCAGCAGCTTGGTGGTAGCGGGGAACACTGAAGCTTTCTTT. The encoded protein is CASSLVVAGNTEAFF.

The chain joins TRBV4-2 to TRBJ2-7, with TRBD2 identical over 8 bases. V shed 1 base, J shed 4 bases, and the junction held 12 bases outside the gene matches. The CDR3 contains 17 residues. Looked up from germline, CDR1 is LGHNA and CDR2 is YNFKEQ. The CDR3 DNA reads as TGTGCCAGCAGCCAAGGGGCGGGAGGCTTGGGTTATTACGAGCAGTACTTC. It codes for CASSQGAGGLGYYEQYF.